Listed below are T cell receptor beta chains from one sample, sequenced in a study of technical replicates of blood from several donors. The method was immunoSEQ multiplex PCR; TCRdb's version includes in-frame clones alone and lacks a portion of them. Here the sample spans more than 75,000 clones, around 93% being singletons. The sequenced sample consisted of T cells isolated from PBMCs. The receptor source for this set is a human donor in good health. Both conserved end residues are part of each CDR3. A D gene is named only where the DNA matches it firmly. Clone sizes are given selectively: once, few, many, or a class where the clone is expanded.

TRBV6-5 | - | - | CASRSGGADIYGYTF
TRBV5-4 | - | - | CASSTTGQDEQFF
TRBV7-9 | - | few | CASSLVAAGANVLTF
TRBV7-9 | - | - | CASSDQTRNTEAFF
TRBV28 | - | - | CASSLAMSGELFF
TRBV6-1 | TRBD2 | - | CASSAGGSYEQYF
TRBV28 | - | - | CASTSNYGYTF
TRBV29-1 | TRBD1 | - | CSVGAQGWFSNTIYF
TRBV2 | TRBD2 | - | CASLWKRELNEQFF
TRBV5-8 | TRBD1 | few | CASSSPGTVRAPYTF
TRBV29-1 | TRBD2 | - | CSVVSGLEFGTSGSFKNIQYF
TRBV5-8 | - | - | CASSYDTPQPQHF
TRBV5-8 | TRBD1 | - | CASRIEGASDIQYF
TRBV18 | TRBD1 | few | CASSPTQGRSEKLFF
TRBV30 | - | - | CAWSQPGGGNTIYF
TRBV2 | - | - | CASSEIGGEGTEAFF
TRBV11-2 | - | - | CASSLRYAQTDTQYF
TRBV6-1 | - | - | CASSDWTAVSEAFF
TRBV18 | TRBD2 | - | CASSPVRTSGSSQETQYF
TRBV29-1 | - | - | CSASTGQNTEAFF
TRBV5-1 | - | - | CASSFRRRAEDEQYF
TRBV20-1 | - | - | CSAISGRQFF
TRBV21-1 | - | - | CASSPPGWRRPLTQYF